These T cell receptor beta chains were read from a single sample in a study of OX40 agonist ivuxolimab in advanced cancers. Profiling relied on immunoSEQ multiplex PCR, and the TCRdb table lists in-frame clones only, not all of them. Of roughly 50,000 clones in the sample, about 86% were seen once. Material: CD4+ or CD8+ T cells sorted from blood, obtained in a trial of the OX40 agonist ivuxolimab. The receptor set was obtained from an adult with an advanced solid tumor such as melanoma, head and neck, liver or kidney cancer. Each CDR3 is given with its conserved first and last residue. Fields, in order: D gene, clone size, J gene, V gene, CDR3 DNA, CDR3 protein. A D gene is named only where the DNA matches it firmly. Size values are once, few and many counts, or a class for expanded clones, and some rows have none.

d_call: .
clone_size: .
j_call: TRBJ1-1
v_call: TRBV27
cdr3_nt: TGTGCCAGCAGTTATAAGGTTTTCACTGAAGCTTTCTTT
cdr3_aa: CASSYKVFTEAFF

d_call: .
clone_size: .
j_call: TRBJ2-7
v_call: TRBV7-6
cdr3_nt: TGTGCCAGCAGCTTAGCCCCGGGAACCTACGAGCAGTACTTC
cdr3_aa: CASSLAPGTYEQYF

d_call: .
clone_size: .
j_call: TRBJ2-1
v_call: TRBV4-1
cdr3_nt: TGCGCCAGCAGCCAGGCCCGGTGGACTCTCCATGAGCAGTTCTTC
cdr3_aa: CASSQARWTLHEQFF

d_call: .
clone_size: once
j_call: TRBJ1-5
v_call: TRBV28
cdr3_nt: TGTGCCAGTAGTTTCCCGGGCGTCTGGGAGCGGCCCCAGCATTTT
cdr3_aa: CASSFPGVWERPQHF

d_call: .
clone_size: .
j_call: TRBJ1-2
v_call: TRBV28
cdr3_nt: TGTGCCAGCAACGAGGGGCTACTATTTAACTATGGCTACACCTTC
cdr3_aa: CASNEGLLFNYGYTF

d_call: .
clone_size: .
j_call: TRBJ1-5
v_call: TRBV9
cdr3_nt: TGTGCCAGCAGCGCAGACCTTGGGAATCAGCCCCAGCATTTT
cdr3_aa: CASSADLGNQPQHF

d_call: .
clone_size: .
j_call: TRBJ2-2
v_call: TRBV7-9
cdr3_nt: TGTGCCAGCAGCTTAGGGGCTCTGCTCGGGGAGCTGTTTTTT
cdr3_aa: CASSLGALLGELFF

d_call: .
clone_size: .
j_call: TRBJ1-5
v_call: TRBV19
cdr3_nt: TGTGCCAGTAGTATTTCCGTTTTGAGGGACAATCAGCCCCAGCATTTT
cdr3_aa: CASSISVLRDNQPQHF

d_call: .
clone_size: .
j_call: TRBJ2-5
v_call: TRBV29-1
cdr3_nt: TGCAGCGTTGATGAGGACCCCCAAGAGACCCAGTACTTC
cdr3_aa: CSVDEDPQETQYF

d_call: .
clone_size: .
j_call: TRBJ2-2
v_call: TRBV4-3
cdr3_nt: TGCGCCAGCAGCCAAGATAACTCAGGGGAGCTGTTTTTT
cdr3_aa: CASSQDNSGELFF

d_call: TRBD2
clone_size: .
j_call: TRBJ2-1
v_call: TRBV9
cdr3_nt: TGTGCCAGCAGCCCCACGGGCGGGAGATACAATGAGCAGTTCTTC
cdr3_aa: CASSPTGGRYNEQFF

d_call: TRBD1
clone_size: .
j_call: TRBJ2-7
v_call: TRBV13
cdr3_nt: TGTGCCAGCAGTCAAAATACAGGGGCCGAGCAGTACTTC
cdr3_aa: CASSQNTGAEQYF